This T cell receptor beta chain was sequenced for a study of spatial heterogeneity in lung cancer. Overall study: Median follow-up for sequenced PBMC samples was about two years after resection, when such samples existed. An average of more than ten raw reads was observed per unique TCR and UMI combination.

Time point: blood at routine non-recurrence follow-up after resection. This clonotype was detected only a few times. TCR cDNA molecules each had a unique molecular identifier. Via MiXCR, TCRdb re-called the 5' RACE reads, giving one row per CDR3 protein. The sample includes about 43,000 distinct CDR3 sequences, roughly 20% of them seen just once. The ends were cut back, 0 bases at V and 4 bases at J, with 18 bases in the middle. Germline loops: CDR1 LNHNV, CDR2 YYDKDF (reference sequence). The CDR3 has 17 amino acids. The sample in question was PBMCs, obtained at follow-up. V gene TRBV15 combines with J gene TRBJ2-5, with a weak D call TRBD2 (6 bases). This receptor was taken from a female donor with early-stage non-small cell lung cancer. CDR3 sequence: CATSRDLGGRGGETQYF. Written as DNA, the CDR3 is TGTGCCACCAGCAGAGATCTAGGAGGGCGGGGTGGAGAGACCCAGTACTTC.